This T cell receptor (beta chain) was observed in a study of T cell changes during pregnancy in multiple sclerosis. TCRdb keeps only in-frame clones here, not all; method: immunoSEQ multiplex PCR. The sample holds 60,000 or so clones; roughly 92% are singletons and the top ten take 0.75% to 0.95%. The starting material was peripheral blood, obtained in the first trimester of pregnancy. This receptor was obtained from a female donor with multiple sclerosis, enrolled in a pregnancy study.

DNA for the CDR3: TGTGCCAGCTCACCCCGGGACAGGGATGCAACTAATGAAAAACTGTTTTTT. This sequence encodes CASSPRDRDATNEKLFF. This rearrangement joins TRBV18 to TRBJ1-4, with 9 bases aligning to TRBD1. V trimming: 3 bases; J trimming: 0 bases; junction bases outside the gene matches: 5. The CDR3 loop spans 17 amino acids. Germline V gene sequence: CDR1 KGHSH, CDR2 LQKENI.